This T cell receptor beta chain comes out of a study of cytomegalovirus exposure and HLA in healthy donors (dated 2017 in TCRdb). Regarding the study in general: In an earlier analysis of some 610 of the donors, 276 Gb of sequence data and 100 million or so unique TCR beta sequences from about 179 million T cells were reported. To decide whether each TCR beta V gene segment behaved as functional or pseudogenic, an earlier analysis of some 540 of the donors relied on high-throughput TCR beta sequencing. Among the roughly 400 genotyped donors, approximately 81% belonged to the genetic ancestry cluster associated with self-reported Caucasian donors. Every discovery cohort repertoire had been produced on one sequencing platform. To predict cytomegalovirus infection status, the study brought together high-throughput TCR immunosequencing, statistical association of individual TCRs with disease status, and machine learning. A later analysis re-examined previously published TCR beta repertoires from several hundred donors and added high-resolution HLA genotyping to investigate patterns of TCR occurrence. Roughly 5 DR-DQ haplotypes were handled as single units for association and clustering, since linkage in the cohort was strong. Genome-wide SNP genotypes for about 65% of the 666 donors were used in a later genetic analysis, which treated that subset as a discovery cohort. Donor age, sex, ethnicity and CMV serostatus were compiled alongside the repertoire data. The study aimed to test whether cataloging public T cell receptors could reveal signatures of past pathogen exposure. Among approximately 370 genotyped donors of the cohort, an average of approximately 240,000 unique TCR beta nucleotide sequences was sequenced per donor, of which about 19% were non-productive. Besides the first cohort of roughly 660 subjects, a separate validation cohort made up of 90 to 150 different subjects was used. Approximately 310 gigabases of sequencing data and tens of millions of unique TCR sequences were included in an early release covering around 650 HLA-typed donors. HLA typing covered class I and class II loci at four-digit resolution. The T cell repertoires of roughly 660 subjects were profiled by immunosequencing and related to cytomegalovirus serostatus. The later analysis used no new phenotypic data to find candidate immune exposures, relying instead on TCR beta sequences and their occurrence across donors. The number of typed donors differed by locus: roughly 629-640 for A, B, C, DRB1 and DQB1; approximately 540 for DQA1; some 590 for DPA1; and 400 to 480 for DPB1.

General conclusions and limits of the study: According to a later analysis, TCR association rates differed among HLA loci, with DRB1 alleles showing the most associated TCRs and HLA-C alleles showing the fewest. In vitro tests confirmed that three of the cytomegalovirus-associated TCR beta chains recognize cytomegalovirus antigens. V-gene and J-gene trimming of TCR beta chains was associated with a missense DCLRE1C variant in a later genetic analysis, and the association was replicated in an independent cohort. The authors suggested that the approach could potentially be extended to other disease states and immunological phenotypes. In the study, 164 TCR beta chains were listed as associated with cytomegalovirus. Because HLA typing was unavailable for some donors at each locus, only the typed subset was used in association tests. Presence/absence analyses assumed roughly uniform sequencing depth across donors, an assumption that may not hold. Immune exposure information for the cohort was limited to CMV serostatus. According to a later analysis, most CMV-associated TCR beta chains appeared to be HLA-restricted, and the HLA associations seemed to be driven largely by CMV exposure. The earlier analysis of almost 600 of the donors excluded 15 to 20 rarely observed V segments, including chromosome 9 orphons, because counts were too low. Across donors, most TCR sequences were observed very rarely, whereas some public TCRs were present in many individuals. Broadly in line with IMGT annotations, most TCR beta V segments showed up in productive rearrangements about 90% or about 30% of the time in an earlier analysis of 450 to 600 of the donors. In both the original and validation cohorts, the classifier was reported to diagnose cytomegalovirus status with high specificity and sensitivity. A later analysis associated about 17,000 TCR beta sequences with specific HLA alleles at a false discovery rate of 0.05. A cluster of highly shared sequence variants was judged likely to represent a technical artifact of the sequencing pipeline. Compared with equally common non-associated chains, HLA-associated TCR beta chains in a later analysis were more clonally expanded and had lower generation probabilities. A later genetic analysis reported fewer N-insertions in productive TCRs among donors in an Asian-associated ancestry cluster than the roughly 640-donor mean. When HLA alleles, especially DR and DQ, strongly co-occurred, attributing TCR associations to individual alleles was difficult. A further reported finding was that TCR beta sequences accurately predicted the HLA-A and HLA-B alleles for most subjects in the first cohort. A later analysis reported that several top co-occurrence clusters appeared linked to parvovirus B19, influenza, CMV and Epstein-Barr virus. Correlated functional status among segregating V segments might be attributable to linkage disequilibrium, but an unknown experimental factor could not be ruled out. Only TCR beta chains were sequenced in this cohort, and the absence of alpha or paired-chain data limited detectable features.

Notes on this clone: Its antigen specificity is not known. There are no base qualities to consult, and no much larger clone falls within one base.

The method behind the library was the immunoSEQ multiplex PCR assay. A mixture of 60 forward primers for TCR Vbeta segments and 13 reverse primers for TCR Jbeta segments was used in the multiplex PCR. A multiplex PCR assay on genomic DNA amplified the CDR3 region of rearranged TCR beta genes. The Illumina HiSeq System was used to sequence the amplified TCR beta libraries as 87-base-pair reads. The source study handled its data this way. A later analysis tallied tens of millions of unique TCR beta chains across the 700 or so repertoires, and about 12 million of those chains were shared by two or more donors. Raw reads were error-corrected and collapsed into unique sequences by a nearest-neighbor algorithm in which closely related sequences were merged to remove PCR and sequencing errors. CDR3 sequences were aligned to IMGT reference sequences to assign V, D and J gene segments. Each retained sequence needed at least a six-nucleotide match to both a V gene segment and a J gene segment. A rearrangement was called productive if the CDR3 had no stop codons and remained in frame with V and J, and every other rearrangement was called non-productive. CDR3 was defined by IMGT convention, running from the second conserved V-encoded cysteine to the conserved J-encoded phenylalanine. In an earlier analysis of just under 600 of the donors, sequences lacking an unambiguous match to a single V gene segment were excluded. In an earlier analysis of approximately 610 of the donors, V segments were called functional above 56.7% productive rearrangements and were called segregating when the between-donor standard deviation exceeded 5%. A statistical classification framework was built for diagnosing cytomegalovirus status from the catalog of TCR beta chain sequences. A later analysis assigned V and J genes by comparing TCR nucleotide sequences with IMGT/GENE-DB human TR gene sequences. A later analysis assigned CDR3 sequences and most-parsimonious VDJ recombination scenarios with the TCRdist pipeline. A later analysis defined each TCR beta chain by its CDR3 amino acid sequence plus V-gene family, and excluded reads lacking a unique V-gene family. To address suspected cross-contamination and a sequencing artifact, a later analysis removed approximately 600 highly shared, low-generation-probability nucleotide sequences. For each public chain, a later analysis derived a clonal expansion index from normalized ranks of inferred template counts within each repertoire. A later analysis computed generation probabilities with a VDJ recombination model fitted to out-of-frame rearrangements, and checked the results against IGoR. Hypergeometric tests were used in a later analysis to score TCR-TCR, TCR-HLA and TCR-CMV co-occurrence, with a repertoire-size bias correction applied to the TCR pairs. To estimate false discovery rates, a later analysis permuted the HLA or CMV assignments 20 times. In a later analysis, co-occurring TCRs were grouped using DBSCAN, and TCRdist sequence similarity was added for clustering within HLA-allele-positive subsets. Repertoires with fewer than 30,000 or more than 120,000 public chains were left out of co-occurrence clustering, as were five repertoires with anomalous nucleotide sharing. TCRdb carries this immuneACCESS record with in-frame sequences only. Its versions omit some clonotypes, under half of them owing to an unresolved V gene in the studies checked, with the rest unexplained. The DNA gave D and trimming, while V, J and clone size come from that table. Counted in this sample were 130,000 or so clones; more than 60% of them appeared once. The ten largest account for around 6% of the sample.

The cohort was made up of roughly 670 healthy bone marrow donors. All cohort members were sampled while nominally healthy, although unrecorded immune exposures were likely present. The donor was CMV seronegative and was included in the group of 352 seronegative cohort members. Each donor provided a peripheral blood sample, and peripheral blood mononuclear cells were used for TCR beta sequencing. Genomic DNA was extracted from the blood cell samples with the Qiagen DNeasy Blood Extraction Kit. Sequencing used PBMCs. The clonotype comes from a woman aged 55-75 years in good health and CMV-seronegative.

Read as DNA, the sequence is TGTGCCAGCAGCTATAGACTAGCGGGAGACTACGAGCAGTACTTC. It codes for CASSYRLAGDYEQYF. The chain uses TRBV2 and TRBJ2-7, and 12 junctional nucleotides match TRBD2. V is pruned by 6 bases and J by 3 bases, leaving 6 bases of the junction without a gene match. Sequences SNHLY (CDR1) and FYNNEI (CDR2) are obtained from the germline V gene. Including the terminal cysteine and phenylalanine, the CDR3 comprises 15 residues. CDR3 DNA is the only sequence kept; it has 45 bases, read in frame from the first base.